Here is one TCR beta chain with its context. Data came from immunoSEQ multiplex PCR; TCRdb stores just in-frame clones and leaves some out. The sample lists 100,000 to 150,000 clones, approximately 91% occurring once. This specimen comes from a study of blood T cell repertoires in COVID-19. The CDR3 has 14 amino acids. V gave up 0 bases and J gave up 0 bases, with 6 bases separating them. Germline loops: CDR1 LNHNV, CDR2 YYDKDF (reference sequence). This receptor was taken from a woman aged 80 or older with acute or convalescent COVID-19. Sequencing was carried out using peripheral blood. The rearrangement links TRBV15 to TRBJ2-7, with D unresolved. CDR3 sequence (DNA): TGTGCCACCAGCAGAGATAGGAGCTCCTACGAGCAGTACTTC. As protein: CATSRDRSSYEQYF.